This T cell receptor (beta chain) originates from a study of T cell responses to AZD1222 COVID-19 vaccine. As regards this clone: Its matching antigen is unknown. The same CDR3 arises from other DNA sequences in this sample as well.

Profiling relied on immunoSEQ multiplex PCR, and the TCRdb table lists in-frame clones only, not all of them. The table includes 99,000 or so clones, about 80% detected once. Findings of the study overall: Donor demographics were predominantly white British with a female majority; clonal diversity may be underestimated. With two AZD1222 doses given, Spike-specific TCR breadth and depth both rose. The study sampled repertoires only after the peak T cell response. Spike-spanning, vaccine-associated CD4 TCRs were dominant at 160-218 and 743-854.

Germline CDR1 reads LGHNA; CDR2 reads YSLEER. The CDR3 spans 12 residues. V was cut by 3 bases and J by 5 bases, with 7 bases left in between. This chain uses TRBV4-3 with TRBJ1-2; D remains ambiguous. Here the sequenced sample was peripheral blood, taken on day 0 of AZD1222 vaccination. The source of this sequence is an adult in good health. CDR3 DNA: TGCGCCAGCAGCCAGGCGGAGTATGGCTACACCTTC. It specifies CASSQAEYGYTF.